A selection of T cell receptor beta chains follows, all from one sample in a study of identical twins. TCRdb re-analysed the 5' RACE reads in MiXCR, keeping a single row per CDR3 protein. The sample lists approximately 620,000 distinct CDR3 sequences, under 9% occurring once. These data were likewise used in another study, on yellow fever vaccine responses in identical twins.

The source material was PBMCs. The receptor set was obtained from a young woman in good health. The CDR3 runs from the conserved cysteine through the conserved F or W. Each record gives: clone size, V gene, CDR3 length, J gene, D gene, CDR3 DNA, CDR3 protein. D genes are given only for firm matches. Clone size is given for some rows only: seen once, a few or many times, or a class if the clone is expanded.

clone_size: few; v_call: TRBV15; cdr3_length: 15; j_call: TRBJ2-5; d_call: .; cdr3_nt: TGTGCCACCAGCAGGAATGGACAGTACCAAGAGACCCAGTACTTC; cdr3_aa: CATSRNGQYQETQYF
clone_size: few; v_call: TRBV12-3/TRBV12-4; cdr3_length: 14; j_call: TRBJ2-1; d_call: TRBD2; cdr3_nt: TGTGCCAGCAGAACTGCCGGGACTAGCATCACTTTGTTCTTC; cdr3_aa: CASRTAGTSITLFF
clone_size: .; v_call: TRBV18; cdr3_length: 16; j_call: TRBJ2-5; d_call: TRBD1; cdr3_nt: TGTGCCAGCTCACCAAGGACAGGGGGCGATGGCGAGACCCAGTACTTC; cdr3_aa: CASSPRTGGDGETQYF
clone_size: few; v_call: TRBV4-1; cdr3_length: 15; j_call: TRBJ2-7; d_call: TRBD2; cdr3_nt: TGCGCCAGCAGCCAAGATAGCGGGAGTTTCTACGAGCAGTACTTC; cdr3_aa: CASSQDSGSFYEQYF
clone_size: many; v_call: TRBV12-3/TRBV12-4; cdr3_length: 13; j_call: TRBJ2-3; d_call: .; cdr3_nt: TGTGCCAGCAGTTTATCCGTTAAAGATACGCAGTATTTT; cdr3_aa: CASSLSVKDTQYF
clone_size: many; v_call: TRBV6-1; cdr3_length: 17; j_call: TRBJ1-5; d_call: TRBD1; cdr3_nt: TGTGCCAGCAGTCGAGGGGGCGGTGGTAGGGGCAATCAGCCCCAGCATTTT; cdr3_aa: CASSRGGGGRGNQPQHF
clone_size: many; v_call: TRBV4-1; cdr3_length: 17; j_call: TRBJ2-7; d_call: .; cdr3_nt: TGCGCCAGCAGCCAAGACCACCGACAGATATTGGGCAACGAGCAGTACTTC; cdr3_aa: CASSQDHRQILGNEQYF
clone_size: few; v_call: TRBV6-1; cdr3_length: 14; j_call: TRBJ2-7; d_call: TRBD2; cdr3_nt: TGTGCCAGTGCACTAGCGGGAGGCTCCTACGAGCAGTACTTC; cdr3_aa: CASALAGGSYEQYF
clone_size: many; v_call: TRBV12-3/TRBV12-4; cdr3_length: 12; j_call: TRBJ1-4; d_call: TRBD1; cdr3_nt: TGTGCCAGCAGTCCCCGAGGGACAGCCAAATATTTT; cdr3_aa: CASSPRGTAKYF
clone_size: .; v_call: TRBV30; cdr3_length: 15; j_call: TRBJ2-3; d_call: .; cdr3_nt: TGTGCCTGGAGTGTAGGCGGGAAGAGCACAGATACGCAGTATTTT; cdr3_aa: CAWSVGGKSTDTQYF
clone_size: few; v_call: TRBV4-1; cdr3_length: 15; j_call: TRBJ2-7; d_call: TRBD1; cdr3_nt: TGCGCCAGCAGCCCTGGGTCAGGGGGAGTTGGCGAGCAGTACTTC; cdr3_aa: CASSPGSGGVGEQYF
clone_size: .; v_call: TRBV6-5; cdr3_length: 16; j_call: TRBJ2-5; d_call: TRBD1; cdr3_nt: TGTGCCAGCAGTTACTCGATTTTAGGGGGCGAAGAGACCCAGTACTTC; cdr3_aa: CASSYSILGGEETQYF
clone_size: .; v_call: TRBV14; cdr3_length: 19; j_call: TRBJ2-1; d_call: .; cdr3_nt: TGTGCCAGCAGCCAAGAAGTCCTTATTTGGCGGATCCGAGACAATGAGCAGTTCTTC; cdr3_aa: CASSQEVLIWRIRDNEQFF
clone_size: .; v_call: TRBV4-3; cdr3_length: 16; j_call: TRBJ2-7; d_call: TRBD1; cdr3_nt: TGCGCCAGCAGCCAAGGAGCAGGGGGCCTCCAAGGCGAGCAGTACTTC; cdr3_aa: CASSQGAGGLQGEQYF
clone_size: many; v_call: TRBV4-1; cdr3_length: 16; j_call: TRBJ2-5; d_call: TRBD2; cdr3_nt: TGCGCCAGCAGCCTGATCGCGGGACTAAACCAAGAGACCCAGTACTTC; cdr3_aa: CASSLIAGLNQETQYF
clone_size: few; v_call: TRBV7-2; cdr3_length: 14; j_call: TRBJ2-7; d_call: .; cdr3_nt: TGTGCCAGCAGTGTGGGCCTAGGTACCTACGAGCAGTACTTC; cdr3_aa: CASSVGLGTYEQYF
clone_size: few; v_call: TRBV7-6; cdr3_length: 16; j_call: TRBJ2-2; d_call: TRBD2; cdr3_nt: TGTGCCAGCAGCTTAGTAGCGGGGGCATCTAAAGGGGAGCTGTTTTTT; cdr3_aa: CASSLVAGASKGELFF
clone_size: few; v_call: TRBV4-2; cdr3_length: 15; j_call: TRBJ2-5; d_call: .; cdr3_nt: TGTGCCAGCAGCCAAGATCTTGCGGGCCCAGAGACCCAGTACTTC; cdr3_aa: CASSQDLAGPETQYF
clone_size: many; v_call: TRBV24-1; cdr3_length: 17; j_call: TRBJ2-4; d_call: TRBD1; cdr3_nt: TGTGCCACCAGTGAGTCCACAGGGGGCCCAGCCAAAAACATTCAGTACTTC; cdr3_aa: CATSESTGGPAKNIQYF
clone_size: .; v_call: TRBV5-5; cdr3_length: 15; j_call: TRBJ2-2; d_call: .; cdr3_nt: TGTGCCAGCAGCTTGATGGGCGCGGCCACCGGGGAGCTGTTTTTT; cdr3_aa: CASSLMGAATGELFF
clone_size: .; v_call: TRBV6-2/TRBV6-3; cdr3_length: 12; j_call: TRBJ1-1; d_call: TRBD1; cdr3_nt: TGTGCCAGCAGTCGAGACAGGGTACAGGCTTTCTTT; cdr3_aa: CASSRDRVQAFF
clone_size: few; v_call: TRBV20-1; cdr3_length: 16; j_call: TRBJ2-3; d_call: TRBD2; cdr3_nt: TGCAGTGCTAGAGAACCTAGCGGGTTTGGCACAGATACGCAGTATTTT; cdr3_aa: CSAREPSGFGTDTQYF
clone_size: .; v_call: TRBV18; cdr3_length: 13; j_call: TRBJ2-5; d_call: .; cdr3_nt: TGTGCCAGCTCACCACCGTACCAAGAGACCCAGTACTTC; cdr3_aa: CASSPPYQETQYF
clone_size: .; v_call: TRBV7-3; cdr3_length: 15; j_call: TRBJ2-3; d_call: .; cdr3_nt: TGTGCCAGCACCCCAGGGGGGGGCCGGTTAGATACGCAGTATTTT; cdr3_aa: CASTPGGGRLDTQYF
clone_size: .; v_call: TRBV6-1; cdr3_length: 13; j_call: TRBJ1-1; d_call: .; cdr3_nt: TGTGCCAGCAGGGGACAACCCGACACTGAAGCTTTCTTT; cdr3_aa: CASRGQPDTEAFF
clone_size: .; v_call: TRBV20-1; cdr3_length: 14; j_call: TRBJ2-5; d_call: .; cdr3_nt: TGCAGTTCACTCAACCAGGACACCCAAGAGACCCAGTACTTC; cdr3_aa: CSSLNQDTQETQYF
clone_size: .; v_call: TRBV20-1; cdr3_length: 14; j_call: TRBJ2-7; d_call: TRBD2; cdr3_nt: TGCAGTGCTAGGACCGCGTGGACTAGCTACGAGCAGTACTTC; cdr3_aa: CSARTAWTSYEQYF
clone_size: few; v_call: TRBV29-1; cdr3_length: 12; j_call: TRBJ2-2; d_call: .; cdr3_nt: TGCAGCGTTCGAGGGCTAGGAGGGGAGCTGTTTTTT; cdr3_aa: CSVRGLGGELFF
clone_size: many; v_call: TRBV21-1; cdr3_length: 16; j_call: TRBJ2-2; d_call: .; cdr3_nt: TGTGCCAGCATACCAACAGGGATTTCGAACACCGGGGAGCTGTTTTTT; cdr3_aa: CASIPTGISNTGELFF